The source of this T cell receptor (beta chain) is a study of cytomegalovirus exposure and HLA in healthy donors. Study findings and constraints: In a later analysis, CMV-associated beta chains were mostly HLA-associated, it appeared. Most subjects' HLA-A and HLA-B alleles were reportedly predicted from TCR beta sequences. Presence/absence comparisons presumed near-even sequencing depth among donors.

Germline CDR1 reads SNHLY; CDR2 reads FYNNEI. Trimming at V came to 6 bases and at J to 8 bases, leaving 9 bases not matched to a gene. The CDR3 extends over 14 amino acids. As regards this clone: Its antigen is not identified.

PCR used 60 Vbeta primers and 13 Jbeta primers. Source study methods: Later work found approximately 80 million unique TCR beta chains, with roughly 11 million shared. Clones were sequenced by immunoSEQ multiplex PCR, and TCRdb holds only the in-frame ones, with some missing. Clone size and V and J calls were adopted from that table, with D and trimming inferred from the DNA. The table has 95,000 to 150,000 clones, under 90% seen once. This sequence originates from a female donor in good health and CMV-seropositive. Sequencing was performed on PBMCs. The chain combines TRBV2 with TRBJ1-4, with 7 bases fitting TRBD1. The CDR3 spells CASSPTGADEKLFF. The CDR3 region has the DNA TGTGCCAGCAGCCCCACAGGGGCGGACGAAAAACTGTTTTTT.